This passage covers 28 T cell receptor beta chains from one sample sequenced in a study of molecular identifiers for immune sequencing clone quantification (dated by TCRdb to 2017 to 2018). Receptors were amplified or captured by PCR. The data were produced on a NextSeq 500. TCRdb itself trimmed the public reads at Q25 with fastp, ran MiXCR and retained productive beta chains. Rows with a matching CDR3 protein are joined into one entry that keeps the most common DNA and genes. For this sample there are about 100,000 distinct CDR3 sequences; roughly a third appear just once. The ten largest clones add up to under 5.5% of the sample. Sequenced input: naive CD8+ T cells from blood, with Jurkat cell RNA spiked in. The cell subset or site label corresponds to: FACS-sorted CD8+CD4-CCR7+CD45RA+ naive T cells. The receptors derive from a human donor in good health. Some libraries in this study had Jurkat cell RNA spiked in.

The CDR3 DNA reads TGTGCCAGCAGCCTTATTTTGAACACCGGGGAGCTGTTTTTT. Translated, it gives CASSLILNTGELFF. This chain connects TRBV7-2 to TRBJ2-2; D gene uncertain. Trimming removed 5 bases at V and 1 base at J, with 8 bases between. The CDR3 is made up of 14 amino acids. CDR1 is SGHTA, CDR2 FQGNSA, per germline.

Note on this clonotype: Given a much more abundant clone one base away, this may be a read error. The V call is TRBV27, the J call TRBJ1-1; D not resolved. The CDR3 consists of 12 residues. The germline V gene encodes CDR1 MNHEY and CDR2 SMNVEV (reference sequence). The CDR3 protein is CASKFGDTEAIF. The CDR3 DNA is TGTGCCAGCAAGTTCGGAGACACTGAAGCTATCTTT.

Of note for this clonotype: This may be a read error, as it is one base from a much larger clone. The chain combines TRBV28 with TRBJ2-1; D is uncertain. Germline V gene lookup returns CDR1 MDHEN and CDR2 SYDVKM. The CDR3 covers 12 residues. V lost 8 bases and J lost 7, with 12 bases in between. In nucleotides, the CDR3 is TGTGCCAGCTGTTCCGCCGAGAATGAGCAGTTCTTC. Amino acid sequence: CASCSAENEQFF.

This clonotype was detected only a few times. The rearrangement links TRBV11-2 to TRBJ2-3; D may match TRBD1 or TRBD2 (5 bases each). Germline V gives CDR1 SGHAT, CDR2 FQNNGV. The length of the CDR3 is 16 residues. Trimming pared 1 base from V and 3 bases from J, leaving 14 bases between. The CDR3 region is CASSLVWGMKTDTQYF. The CDR3 bases are TGTGCCAGCAGCTTAGTCTGGGGGATGAAGACAGATACGCAGTATTTT.

On this clonotype itself: Being one base from a much bigger clone, this may be a read error. The genes are TRBV10-3 and TRBJ1-4; no clear D gene. Germline V lookup: CDR1 ENHRY, CDR2 SYGVKD. The CDR3 contains 13 residues. In DNA form, the CDR3 reads TGTGCCACCCGAAGCCCGGCTAATGAAAAACAGTTTTTT. As protein: CATRSPANEKQFF.

The chain employs TRBV28 and TRBJ2-7; TRBD2 might be the D (6 bases). CDR1 MDHEN and CDR2 SYDVKM come from the germline V gene. V gave up 3 bases and J gave up 2 bases, with 11 bases separating them. The CDR3 length is 14 residues. The CDR3 DNA reads as TGTGCCAGCAGTTTCCGCGGGACTCCCTACGAGCAGTACTTC. Residues: CASSFRGTPYEQYF.

This chain connects TRBV6-5 to TRBJ2-1; 8 bases agree with TRBD2. V was clipped by 5 bases and J by 6 bases; unmatched bases: 3. Per germline, CDR1 MNHEY and CDR2 SVGAGI. CDR3 size: 13 residues. CDR3 loop: CASSHGLANEQFF. The CDR3 nucleotides are TGTGCCAGCAGTCACGGACTAGCCAATGAGCAGTTCTTC.

There are a few counts of this clonotype. The J gene is TRBJ2-3, the V gene TRBV28, with D perhaps matching TRBD2 (6 bases). Germline V gene data show CDR1 as MDHEN and CDR2 as SYDVKM. The V end was cut by 10 bases, the J end by 2 bases, with 16 bases between. The length of the CDR3 is 14 residues. The CDR3: CATLGSGATDTQYF. DNA of the CDR3: TGTGCCACCCTGGGTAGCGGAGCCACAGATACGCAGTATTTT.

The J gene is TRBJ1-6, the V gene TRBV2; D is possibly TRBD1 (5 bases). V was shortened by 6 bases and J by 7 bases, with 19 bases between the two germline ends. Germline V CDR1 and CDR2: SNHLY, FYNNEI. This CDR3 contains 16 residues. The chain's CDR3 is CASRVGPGAGNSPLHF. The DNA for the CDR3 is TGTGCCAGCAGAGTGGGACCGGGAGCTGGGAATTCACCCCTCCACTTT.

This clonotype was seen a handful of times. The V gene is TRBV7-2, the J gene TRBJ2-3; 8 nucleotides match TRBD2. This CDR3 is built from 16 residues. V shed 4 bases and J 2 bases; nucleotides not matched to a gene: 8. The V gene's germline CDR1 is SGHTA and CDR2 FQGNSA. The CDR3 nucleotides read TGTGCCAGCAGCTCCACCTCGGGACTAGTCACAGATACGCAGTATTTT. Its protein product is CASSSTSGLVTDTQYF.

This clonotype showed up just a few times. The chain employs TRBV19 and TRBJ2-7; D not certain. Per germline, CDR1 LNHDA and CDR2 SQIVND (reference sequence). The V end lost 9 bases, the J end lost 2 bases, and 11 bases lay between the germline ends. CDR3 length equals 12 residues. This CDR3 is CAREEKTYEQYF. The CDR3 DNA reads TGTGCCAGAGAGGAAAAGACCTACGAGCAGTACTTC.

This clonotype occurred a few times. This chain uses TRBV9 with TRBJ2-7; D not resolved. V was trimmed by 5 bases and J by 1 base, leaving 19 bases between them. The CDR3 loop spans 16 amino acids. Germline V gene data show CDR1 as SGDLS and CDR2 as YYNGEE. CDR3 DNA sequence: TGTGCCAGCAGTGCGAATACAGCGTCCGGATCCTACGAGCAGTACTTC. Translation: CASSANTASGSYEQYF.

This clonotype has at least ten counts. The gene calls are TRBV9 and TRBJ2-4; D is possibly TRBD2 (5 bases). Trimming removed 3 bases from V and 9 bases from J, with 13 bases in between. Germline V gene sequence: CDR1 SGDLS, CDR2 YYNGEE. The CDR3 is made up of 13 amino acids. CDR3 amino acids: CASSGVRESIQYF. In DNA, the CDR3 is TGTGCCAGCAGCGGTGTGAGGGAGAGCATTCAGTACTTC.

Of note for this clonotype: Just one base apart from a much larger clone, this may be a read error. J is TRBJ2-1 and V is TRBV4-1; D might be TRBD1 (5 bases). The germline V gene encodes CDR1 MGHRA and CDR2 YSYEKL. The CDR3 totals 15 residues. Written as DNA, the CDR3 is TGCGCCAGCAGCCGGGGCTGGCCCGAAGACAATGCGCAGTTCTTC. Protein sequence: CASSRGWPEDNAQFF.

About this clonotype itself: This may stem from a read error, because a much larger clone lies one nucleotide away. The chain combines TRBV27 with TRBJ2-2, with D perhaps TRBD2 (5 bases). Germline-derived CDR1 and CDR2 are MNHEY and SMNVEV (reference sequence). This CDR3 has 15 residues. CDR3 region: CASSLSLSNTGEQFF. The DNA of the CDR3 is TGTGCCAGCAGTTTATCGCTTAGCAACACCGGGGAGCAGTTTTTT.

This clonotype was found a few times. The chain recombines TRBV28 with TRBJ2-1; 10 bases align to TRBD1. The germline gives CDR1 MDHEN, CDR2 SYDVKM. V gave up 7 bases and J gave up 5 bases; unmatched junction bases: 2. The length of the CDR3 is 13 residues. This CDR3 reads CASTGTGDNEQFF. As DNA, the CDR3 is TGTGCCAGCACCGGGACAGGGGACAATGAGCAGTTCTTC.

The chain links TRBV13 to TRBJ2-3; D not resolved. The V end lost 8 bases, the J end lost 0 bases, and 15 bases lay between the germline ends. The CDR3 runs to 15 residues. Germline loops: CDR1 PRHDT, CDR2 FYEKMQ (reference sequence). CDR3 residues: CASQNGGSSTDTQYF. The CDR3 DNA reads TGTGCCAGCCAGAATGGCGGCTCTAGCACAGATACGCAGTATTTT.

As to this clonotype: Germline is not matched at one junction end, which may reflect a read error. In DNA, the CDR3 is TGCAGTGCTAGAGAAAGGGGGAAGATTAATGAAAAACTGTGTTTT. Translation: CSARERGKINEKLCF. The V call is TRBV20-1, the J call TRBJ1-4; a weak D match, TRBD1 (6 bases). The CDR3 sequence is 15 residues long. Germline loops: CDR1 DFQATT, CDR2 SNEGSKA (reference sequence).

Points on this clonotype: A much bigger clone sits one base away, suggesting this may be a read error. The chain links TRBV10-3 to TRBJ2-1; maybe TRBD2 (6 bases). This CDR3 has 14 residues. Germline V gene lookup returns CDR1 ENHRY and CDR2 SYGVKD. CDR3 protein: CAISEPGTSNELFF. CDR3 sequence (DNA): TGTGCCATCAGTGAGCCCGGGACTTCCAATGAGCTGTTCTTC.

The genes are TRBV19 and TRBJ2-7; no clear D gene. Germline V gives CDR1 LNHDA, CDR2 SQIVND (reference sequence). V gave up 2 bases and J gave up 0 bases, with 5 bases separating them. This CDR3 has 13 amino acids. CDR3 sequence: CASSIIGSYEQYF. The CDR3 nucleotides are TGTGCCAGTAGTATAATCGGCTCCTACGAGCAGTACTTC.

V usage is TRBV27 and J usage is TRBJ2-3; D ambiguous. V lost 7 bases to trimming and J lost 4 bases, with 9 bases between them. This CDR3 is 12 amino acids long. Germline V gives CDR1 MNHEY, CDR2 SMNVEV (reference sequence). The CDR3 spells CASTAPPDTQYF. CDR3 coding DNA: TGTGCCAGCACGGCCCCTCCAGATACGCAGTATTTT.

Only a few counts were recorded for this clonotype. The chain uses TRBV7-9 and TRBJ2-2; 7 nucleotides match TRBD1. Trimming took 5 bases from V and 7 from J; bases not matched to a gene: 13. Germline V gene sequence: CDR1 SEHNR, CDR2 FQNEAQ (reference sequence). CDR3 length: 16 amino acids. This CDR3 reads CASSLRQGSSIGELFF. The CDR3 DNA reads as TGTGCCAGCAGCCTGAGACAGGGTTCGTCGATCGGGGAGCTGTTTTTT. The full variable domain, in which reference TRBV7-9 and TRBJ2-2 provide the parts outside the CDR3, is DTGVSQNPRHKITKRGQNVTFRCDPISEHNRLYWYRQTLGQGPEFLTYFQNEAQLEKSRLLSDRFSAERPKGSFSTLEIQRTEQGDSAMYLCASSLRQGSSIGELFFGEGSRLTVL.

The chain couples TRBV12-3 or TRBV12-4 to TRBJ2-3; D call uncertain. V lost 5 bases and J 0 bases, leaving 9 bases between the germline ends. The CDR3 has 14 residues. As DNA, the CDR3 is TGTGCCAGCAGTACAGCACCTAGCACAGATACGCAGTATTTT. Its translation is CASSTAPSTDTQYF.

This clonotype came up a few times. This CDR3 fails to terminate in the conserved phenylalanine or tryptophan, so it likely reflects a read error. The chain couples TRBV18 to TRBJ1-1; possible D gene TRBD1, 5 bases. Trimming took 2 bases from V and 7 from J, leaving 8 bases between them. Germline CDR1 and CDR2: KGHSH and LQKENI. CDR3 length equals 12 residues. The CDR3 sequence: CASSPTGLEAFL. The CDR3, as DNA: TGTGCCAGCTCACCAACGGGACTTGAAGCTTTCCTT.

V and J are TRBV11-2 and TRBJ2-7; unclear D gene. Germline values: CDR1 SGHAT, CDR2 FQNNGV. Trimming cost V 1 base and J 3 bases, with 10 bases left between them. This CDR3 comprises 14 residues. The CDR3 DNA reads TGTGCCAGCAGCTTAGGGGTAGTCGGCTACGAGCAGTACTTC. It specifies CASSLGVVGYEQYF.

This chain joins TRBV4-1 and TRBJ2-7, with TRBD2 as a possible D gene (6 bases). Germline CDR1 is MGHRA and CDR2 is YSYEKL. The V gene lost 2 bases and the J gene lost 0 bases, with 11 bases spanning the gap. The CDR3 has 15 amino acids. CDR3 protein: CASSQLGDSSYEQYF. CDR3 in DNA: TGCGCCAGCAGCCAACTGGGGGACTCCTCCTACGAGCAGTACTTC.

The rearrangement uses TRBV27 and TRBJ1-1; 7 bases are shared with TRBD1. Germline CDR1 reads MNHEY; CDR2 reads SMNVEV (reference sequence). Trimming at V came to 6 bases and at J to 0 bases, leaving 4 bases not matched to a gene. The CDR3 is made up of 14 amino acids. CDR3 region: CASRLTGVNTEAFF. CDR3 nucleotides: TGTGCCAGCAGATTAACAGGGGTGAACACTGAAGCTTTCTTT.

This clonotype turned up a few times. In nucleotides, the CDR3 is TGTGCCAGCAGCGCCGCGGGGTACTACGAGCAGTACTTC. Translated, it gives CASSAAGYYEQYF. This chain joins TRBV12-3 or TRBV12-4 and TRBJ2-7; D is perhaps TRBD2 (6 bases). This CDR3 contains 13 residues. Trimming removed 6 bases from V and 3 bases from J, with 12 bases in between.